The 27 T cell receptor beta chains presented below share a single source sample, sequenced in a study of CD8 T cells in ankylosing spondylitis. TCRdb re-derived calls from the 5' RACE reads in MiXCR, one entry per CDR3 protein. Of more than 600,000 distinct CDR3 sequences in the sample, around 20% are singletons; the top ten hold under 20%. These TCRs are of unknown antigen specificity. Study-wide results and caveats: Made up of fewer than ten highly homologous variants, a TCR beta motif appeared characteristic of ankylosing spondylitis blood.

The sequencing sample was made of blood, either unsorted or a sorted T cell fraction (not recorded which). These receptors were collected from a male donor with ankylosing spondylitis.

J is TRBJ1-1 and V is TRBV5-1; D is undetermined. V lost 7 bases and J 5 bases, leaving 15 bases between the germline ends. This CDR3 has 13 amino acids. Germline V lookup: CDR1 SGHRS, CDR2 YFSETQ. The CDR3 DNA reads as TGCGCCAGCTCGTACAAATTAGGGACTGAAGCTTTCTTT. Residues: CASSYKLGTEAFF.

Only a few counts were recorded for this clonotype. V is TRBV12-3 or TRBV12-4 and J is TRBJ1-2; 10 bases are shared with TRBD1. The ends lost 7 bases at V and 11 bases at J; junction bases unmatched: 10. This CDR3 contains 13 residues. CDR3 sequence (DNA): TGTGCCAGCATGGGACAGGGGAGGAAACCGTACACCTTC. This sequence encodes CASMGQGRKPYTF.

The rearrangement uses TRBV7-3 and TRBJ2-5; D is uncertain. Trimming stripped 2 bases from V and 4 bases from J, with 17 bases between. CDR3 size: 16 residues. The V gene's germline CDR1 is SGHTA and CDR2 FQGTGA. The CDR3 DNA sequence: TGTGCCAGCAGCTTAGAGGCCACCGGGTCGTTAGAGACCCAGTACTTC. It is translated as CASSLEATGSLETQYF.

The V gene is TRBV20-1, the J gene TRBJ2-1; TRBD1 matches at 11 bases. The V gene's germline CDR1 is DFQATT and CDR2 SNEGSKA (reference sequence). J lost 6 bases, V lost 5 bases, and 15 bases had no gene match. This CDR3 comprises 17 residues. The CDR3 region is CSASDRGRGPTGNEQFF. In nucleotides, the CDR3 is TGCAGTGCTTCGGACAGGGGGCGCGGGCCGACGGGCAATGAGCAGTTCTTC.

The chain links TRBV20-1 to TRBJ2-7; the match to TRBD2 covers 8 bases. V shed 7 bases and J 2 bases; nucleotides not matched to a gene: 4. CDR3 length: 12 amino acids. Germline V gene sequence: CDR1 DFQATT, CDR2 SNEGSKA (reference sequence). The CDR3 region has the DNA TGCAGTGGTATAGCGGGACCCTACGAGCAGTACTTC. Translated: CSGIAGPYEQYF.

The gene calls are TRBV12-3 or TRBV12-4 and TRBJ2-1, with D perhaps matching TRBD1 (5 bases). The V end was cut by 1 base, the J end by 15 bases, with 19 bases between. The CDR3 spans 14 residues. Here the CDR3 DNA reads TGTGCCAGCAGTTTAGAGGCAGGGCCACTCGAACGGTTCTTC. Translated: CASSLEAGPLERFF.

The sample holds many counts of this clonotype. The chain is built from TRBV28 and TRBJ2-7, with D hard to call. The CDR3 loop spans 14 amino acids. CDR1 and CDR2 from the germline V gene are MDHEN and SYDVKM. The germline V and J ends were trimmed by 3 bases and 5 bases, with 14 bases remaining between them. As DNA, the CDR3 is TGTGCCAGCAGTTTTAATTTGGCGCCGAACGAGCAGTACTTC. Protein: CASSFNLAPNEQYF.

The chain combines TRBV12-3 or TRBV12-4 with TRBJ2-5; 9 bases fit TRBD2. The junction had 5 bases not matched to a gene; V was cut back by 4 bases and J by 2 bases. CDR3 length equals 15 residues. The CDR3 loop is CASSSLAGQQETQYF. Here the CDR3 DNA reads TGTGCCAGCAGTTCTCTAGCGGGGCAGCAAGAGACCCAGTACTTC.

This sequence joins TRBV6-2 or TRBV6-3 and TRBJ2-7; D remains unclear. Trimming shortened V by 5 bases and J by 3 bases, and 8 bases separated the two germline ends. This CDR3 contains 12 residues. Germline CDR1 and CDR2: MNHEY and SVGEGT. The CDR3 spells CASSRLVYEQYF. The CDR3 region has the DNA TGTGCCAGCAGTCGACTGGTCTACGAGCAGTACTTC.

The rearrangement uses TRBV7-2 and TRBJ2-5, with TRBD1 matching 8 bases. CDR3 length equals 14 residues. J was trimmed by 5 bases and V by 3 bases; bases with no gene match: 5. From germline, CDR1 is SGHTA and CDR2 FQGNSA. CDR3: CASSFQGARETQYF. CDR3 DNA sequence: TGTGCCAGCAGCTTCCAGGGGGCGCGGGAGACCCAGTACTTC.

The chain has TRBV28 and TRBJ1-1, with TRBD1 as a possible D gene (5 bases). The CDR3 totals 14 residues. Germline-derived CDR1 and CDR2 are MDHEN and SYDVKM. V was clipped by 2 bases and J by 4 bases, with 11 bases between them. Here the CDR3 reads CASSLRGMTTEAFF. In DNA, the CDR3 is TGTGCCAGCAGTTTACGGGGGATGACCACTGAAGCTTTCTTT.

CDR3 loop: CASTQTTATNEKLFF. The CDR3 bases are TGTGCCAGCACCCAAACGACAGCAACTAATGAAAAACTGTTTTTT. The V gene is TRBV12-3 or TRBV12-4, the J gene TRBJ1-4; possibly TRBD1 for D (5 bases). V lost 7 bases to trimming and J lost 0 bases, with 12 bases between them. The CDR3 covers 15 residues.

The table lists this clonotype with a few counts. V and J are TRBV5-1 and TRBJ2-7; perhaps TRBD1 as D (5 bases). Between the trimmed V and J ends, which lost 3 bases and 3 bases, there was a span of 13 bases. Germline V lookup: CDR1 SGHRS, CDR2 YFSETQ. The CDR3 has 14 amino acids. CDR3 nucleotide sequence: TGCGCCAGCAGCTGGTGGGGCTTAGGCTACGAGCAGTACTTC. Protein: CASSWWGLGYEQYF.

The table lists this clonotype with a few counts. CDR3 DNA: TGTGCCAGCAGCGTCGGACTAGCGGGGAGCCAAGAGACCCAGTACTTC. Translated: CASSVGLAGSQETQYF. The J gene is TRBJ2-5, the V gene TRBV7-2; 12 nucleotides agree with TRBD2. Germline lookup yields CDR1 SGHTA and CDR2 FQGNSA. This CDR3 is built from 16 residues. V shed 5 bases and J 1 base; nucleotides not matched to a gene: 5.

The V call is TRBV20-1, the J call TRBJ2-5; tentatively, D is TRBD1 or TRBD2 (6 bases each). Trimming took 5 bases from V and 2 from J, leaving 18 bases between them. CDR1 is DFQATT and CDR2 is SNEGSKA in the germline V gene (reference sequence). This CDR3 has 15 residues. In nucleotides, the CDR3 is TGCAGTGCTCCCTCGTATCGGGGGACACAAGAGACCCAGTACTTC. It yields the protein CSAPSYRGTQETQYF.

This clonotype appeared a few times. The chain combines TRBV5-1 with TRBJ2-1, with a possible D match to TRBD1 (5 bases). V was shortened by 1 base and J by 6 bases, with 14 bases between the two germline ends. This CDR3 has 15 amino acids. The germline gives CDR1 SGHRS, CDR2 YFSETQ. CDR3 nucleotide sequence: TGCGCCAGCAGCTTGTTGGCAGGGAATGGCAATGAGCAGTTCTTC. Residues: CASSLLAGNGNEQFF.

This clonotype has a handful of counts. The chain uses TRBV12-3 or TRBV12-4 and TRBJ2-7; no clear D. With 1 base removed from V and 8 bases from J, the gap between germline ends came to 12 bases. This CDR3 is built from 13 residues. The CDR3 loop reads CASSLGSSVKQYF. Here the CDR3 DNA reads TGTGCCAGCAGTTTAGGTTCCTCGGTCAAGCAGTACTTC.

This clonotype was recorded a few times. The chain joins TRBV6-1 to TRBJ1-1; no reliable D call. The germline V and J ends were trimmed by 3 bases and 1 base, with 9 bases remaining between them. This CDR3 comprises 14 residues. Germline values: CDR1 MNHNS, CDR2 SASEGT. CDR3 bases: TGTGCCAGCAGTGACCTTGGGAGGAACACTGAAGCTTTCTTT. Translating it yields CASSDLGRNTEAFF.

The V and J genes are TRBV5-1 and TRBJ2-3, with D maybe TRBD1 (6 bases). The CDR3 has 14 residues. Per the germline V gene, CDR1 is SGHRS and CDR2 is YFSETQ. V lost 6 bases and J 5 bases, leaving 16 bases between the germline ends. The CDR3 protein is CASKISGEKDTQYF. The CDR3 bases are TGCGCCAGCAAGATTTCAGGGGAGAAAGATACGCAGTATTTT.

This clonotype has just a few counts. The chain links TRBV5-1 to TRBJ2-2; 9 bases are a match to TRBD2. The trim removed 4 bases at V and 5 bases at J, leaving 9 bases unmatched. The CDR3 contains 16 residues. Germline CDR1 and CDR2: SGHRS and YFSETQ. The CDR3 protein is CASSPRSSGETGELFF. CDR3 in DNA: TGCGCCAGCAGCCCGAGGTCTAGCGGGGAGACCGGGGAGCTGTTTTTT.

This clonotype was recorded a few times. V usage is TRBV12-3 or TRBV12-4 and J usage is TRBJ1-2, with unresolved D. CDR3 length equals 12 residues. V was pared by 7 bases and J by 2 bases, with 8 bases between. CDR3 protein: CASMRENYGYTF. CDR3 DNA: TGTGCCAGCATGAGAGAAAACTATGGCTACACCTTC.

The chain has TRBV11-3 and TRBJ2-3; TRBD2 agrees at 7 bases. V was clipped by 6 bases and J by 2 bases; unmatched bases: 11. The CDR3 spans 16 residues. Germline values: CDR1 SGHNT, CDR2 YENEEA. CDR3 in DNA: TGTGCCAGCAGAAATGGACCGGGGGGACTCACAGATACGCAGTATTTT. Protein sequence: CASRNGPGGLTDTQYF. The full variable domain, completed using reference TRBV11-3 and TRBJ2-3, is EAGVVQSPRYKIIEKKQPVAFWCNPISGHNTLYWYLQNLGQGPELLIRYENEEAVDDSQLPKDRFSAERLKGVDSTLKIQPAELGDSAVYLCASRNGPGGLTDTQYFGPGTRLTVL.

The chain couples TRBV12-3 or TRBV12-4 to TRBJ1-1; D gene ambiguous. CDR3 size: 13 residues. Trimming shortened V by 4 bases and J by 1 base, and 7 bases separated the two germline ends. For the CDR3, the DNA is TGTGCCAGCAGTTATTCAGCGAACACTGAAGCTTTCTTT. This encodes CASSYSANTEAFF.

This clonotype has ten or more counts. The V gene is TRBV12-3 or TRBV12-4, the J gene TRBJ1-5; D is possibly TRBD1 (5 bases). Between the trimmed V and J ends, which lost 2 bases and 2 bases, there was a span of 13 bases. This CDR3 is built from 16 residues. The CDR3 protein is CASSLRGGGGNQPQHF. The CDR3 region has the DNA TGTGCCAGCAGTTTAAGGGGTGGGGGGGGCAATCAGCCCCAGCATTTT.

The chain is built from TRBV29-1 and TRBJ1-1; a possible D gene is TRBD1 (5 bases). This CDR3 spans 14 amino acids. The V gene lost 5 bases and the J gene lost 3 bases, with 16 bases spanning the gap. Germline-derived CDR1 and CDR2 are SQVTM and ANQGSEA. The CDR3 spells CSVPQKGLDTEAFF. For the CDR3, the DNA is TGCAGCGTTCCCCAAAAGGGGCTCGACACTGAAGCTTTCTTT.

This chain joins TRBV30 and TRBJ1-4; TRBD1 agrees at 10 bases. Germline V gene sequence: CDR1 GTSNPN, CDR2 SVGIG (reference sequence). This CDR3 contains 14 residues. Unmatched junction bases numbered 1, after V lost 0 bases and J lost 6 bases. CDR3 residues: CAWSVGTGDEKLFF. The CDR3 DNA reads TGTGCCTGGAGTGTAGGGACAGGGGATGAAAAACTGTTTTTT.

A few counts support this clonotype. The rearrangement links TRBV7-3 to TRBJ1-1; the D is unclear. The CDR3 runs to 13 residues. Per germline, CDR1 SGHTA and CDR2 FQGTGA. Trimming took off 3 bases at V and 11 bases at J, with 16 bases between the two ends. The CDR3 bases are TGTGCCAGCAGCTTTAGTCCGGGTCGGCGGGCTTTCTTT. It specifies CASSFSPGRRAFF. Supplemented by reference TRBV7-3 and TRBJ1-1, the full variable domain reads GAGVSQTPSNKVTEKGKYVELRCDPISGHTALYWYRQSLGQGPEFLIYFQGTGAADDSGLPNDRFFAVRPEGSVSTLKIQRTERGDSAVYLCASSFSPGRRAFFGQGTRLTVV.